This T cell receptor (beta chain) came from a study of T-cell memory formation after mild COVID-19. TCRdb ran MiXCR on the 5' RACE reads and lists one entry per CDR3 protein. This sample yields 350,000 to 400,000 distinct CDR3 sequences, of which under 15% are seen a single time; roughly 22% belongs to the top ten. This CDR3 comprises 11 residues. The V end lost 3 bases, the J end lost 6 bases, and 7 bases lay between the germline ends. Germline V gene data show CDR1 as GTSNPN and CDR2 as SVGIG (reference sequence). V gene TRBV30 combines with J gene TRBJ2-3; no firm D call. The sequence came from a man between 18 and 35 years old who had mild COVID-19 (a few samples of this study predate the infection). Cell type and time point are not known. Source material: PBMCs or a T cell subset sorted from them (not recorded which). The CDR3 loop reads CAWSFLDTQYF. In DNA form, the CDR3 reads TGTGCCTGGAGCTTTCTGGATACGCAGTATTTT. The variable domain in full, completed from reference TRBV30 and TRBJ2-3, reads SQTIHQWPATLVQPVGSPLSLECTVEGTSNPNLYWYRQAAGRGLQLLFYSVGIGQISSEVPQNLSASRPQDRQFILSSKKLLLSDSGFYLCAWSFLDTQYFGPGTRLTVL.